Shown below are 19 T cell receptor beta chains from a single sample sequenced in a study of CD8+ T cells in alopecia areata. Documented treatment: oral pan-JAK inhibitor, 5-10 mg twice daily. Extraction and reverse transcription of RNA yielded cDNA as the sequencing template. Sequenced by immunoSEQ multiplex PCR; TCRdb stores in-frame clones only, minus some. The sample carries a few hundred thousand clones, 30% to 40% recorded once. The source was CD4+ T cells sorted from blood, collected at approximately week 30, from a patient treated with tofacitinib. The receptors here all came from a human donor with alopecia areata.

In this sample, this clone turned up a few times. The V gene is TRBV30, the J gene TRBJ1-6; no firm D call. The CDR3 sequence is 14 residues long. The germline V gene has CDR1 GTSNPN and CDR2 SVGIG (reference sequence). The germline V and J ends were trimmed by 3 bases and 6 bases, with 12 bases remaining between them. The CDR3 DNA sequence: TGTGCCTGGAGCGTCAGTGGGGTTAATTCACCCCTCCACTTT. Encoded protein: CAWSVSGVNSPLHF.

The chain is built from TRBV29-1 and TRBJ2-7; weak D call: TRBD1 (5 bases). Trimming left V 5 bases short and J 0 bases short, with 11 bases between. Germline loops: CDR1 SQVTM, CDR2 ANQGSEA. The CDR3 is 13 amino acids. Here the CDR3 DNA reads TGCAGCGTTAAAGGGGCCACCTCCTACGAGCAGTACTTC. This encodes CSVKGATSYEQYF.

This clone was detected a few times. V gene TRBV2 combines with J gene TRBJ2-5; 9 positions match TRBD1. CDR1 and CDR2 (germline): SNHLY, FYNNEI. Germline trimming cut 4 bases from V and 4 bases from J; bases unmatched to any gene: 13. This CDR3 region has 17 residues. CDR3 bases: TGTGCCAGCAGTGGTCACAGGGGGCAAAAGAAAGGAGAGACCCAGTACTTC. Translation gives CASSGHRGQKKGETQYF. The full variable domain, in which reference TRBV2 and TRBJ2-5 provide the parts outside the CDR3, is EPEVTQTPSHQVTQMGQEVILRCVPISNHLYFYWYRQILGQKVEFLVSFYNNEISEKSEIFDDQFSVERPDGSNFTLKIRSTKLEDSAMYFCASSGHRGQKKGETQYFGPGTRLLVL.

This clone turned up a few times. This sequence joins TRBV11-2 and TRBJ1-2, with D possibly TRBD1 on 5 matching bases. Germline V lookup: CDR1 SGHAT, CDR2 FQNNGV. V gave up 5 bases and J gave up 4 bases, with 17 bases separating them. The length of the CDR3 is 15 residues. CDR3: CASSPYGAHGYGYTF. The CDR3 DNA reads TGTGCCAGCAGCCCTTACGGGGCTCATGGCTATGGCTACACCTTC.

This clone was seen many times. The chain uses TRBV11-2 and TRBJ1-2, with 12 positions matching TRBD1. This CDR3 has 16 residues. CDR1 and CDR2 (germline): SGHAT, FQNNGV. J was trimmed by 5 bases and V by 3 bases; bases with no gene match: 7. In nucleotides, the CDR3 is TGTGCCAGCAGCTTCGGGACAGGGGGCCCGGAATATGGCTACACCTTC. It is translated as CASSFGTGGPEYGYTF.

Written as DNA, the CDR3 is TGTGCCAGCAGTGAATCAAGCGGGAGACTCGAGACCCAGTACTTC. Translation gives CASSESSGRLETQYF. The V gene is TRBV2, the J gene TRBJ2-5; 8 bases line up with TRBD2. The CDR3 length is 15 residues. From germline, CDR1 is SNHLY and CDR2 FYNNEI. With V trimmed by 2 bases and J by 5 bases, 7 bases remained unmatched.

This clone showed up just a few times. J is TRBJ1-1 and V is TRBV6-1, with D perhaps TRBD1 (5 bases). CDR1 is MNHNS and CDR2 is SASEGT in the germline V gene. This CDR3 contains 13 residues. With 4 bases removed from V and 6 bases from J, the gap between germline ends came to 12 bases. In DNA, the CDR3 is TGTGCCAGCAGTGTTCGTCGGGGCGCTGAAGCTTTCTTT. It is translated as CASSVRRGAEAFF.

The CDR3 sequence: CASSRGGENTEAFF. CDR3 nucleotide sequence: TGTGCCAGCAGCAGAGGGGGCGAGAACACTGAAGCTTTCTTT. The chain is built from TRBV9 and TRBJ1-1, with 7 bases that match TRBD1. This CDR3 has 14 amino acids. The germline V gene has CDR1 SGDLS and CDR2 YYNGEE. With 4 bases clipped from V and 1 base from J, the junction kept 4 bases outside the gene matches.

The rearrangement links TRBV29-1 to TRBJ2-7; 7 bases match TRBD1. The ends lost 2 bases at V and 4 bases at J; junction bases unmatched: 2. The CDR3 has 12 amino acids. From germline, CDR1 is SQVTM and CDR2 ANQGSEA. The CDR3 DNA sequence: TGCAGCGTTGAACACAGGGGTTACGAGCAGTACTTC. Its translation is CSVEHRGYEQYF.

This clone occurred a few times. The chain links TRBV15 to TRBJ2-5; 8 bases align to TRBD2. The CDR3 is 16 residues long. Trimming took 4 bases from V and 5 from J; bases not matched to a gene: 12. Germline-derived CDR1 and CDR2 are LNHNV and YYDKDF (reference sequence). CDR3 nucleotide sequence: TGTGCCACCAGCACAGGAAAGAGCGGGAGAGCTGAGACCCAGTACTTC. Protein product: CATSTGKSGRAETQYF.

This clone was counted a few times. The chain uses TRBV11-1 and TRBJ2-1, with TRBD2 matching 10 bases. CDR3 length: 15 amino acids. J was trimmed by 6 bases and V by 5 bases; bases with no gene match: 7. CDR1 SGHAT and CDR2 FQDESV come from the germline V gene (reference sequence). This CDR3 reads CASSLGLAISNEQFF. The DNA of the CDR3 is TGTGCCAGCAGCCTGGGACTAGCGATCTCCAATGAGCAGTTCTTC.

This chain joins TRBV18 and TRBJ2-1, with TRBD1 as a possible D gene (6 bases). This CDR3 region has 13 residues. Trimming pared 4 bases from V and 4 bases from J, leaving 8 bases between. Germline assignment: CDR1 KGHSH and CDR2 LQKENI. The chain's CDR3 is CASSRGQYNEQFF. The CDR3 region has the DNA TGTGCCAGCTCACGCGGACAGTACAATGAGCAGTTCTTC.

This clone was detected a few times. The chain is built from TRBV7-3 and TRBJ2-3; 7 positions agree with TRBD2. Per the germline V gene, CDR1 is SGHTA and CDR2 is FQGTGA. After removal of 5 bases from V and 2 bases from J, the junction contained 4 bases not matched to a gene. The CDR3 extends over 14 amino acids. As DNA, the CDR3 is TGTGCCAGCAGCCTGGGGGGGAACACAGATACGCAGTATTTT. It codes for CASSLGGNTDTQYF. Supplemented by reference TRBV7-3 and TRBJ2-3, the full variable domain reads GAGVSQTPSNKVTEKGKYVELRCDPISGHTALYWYRQSLGQGPEFLIYFQGTGAADDSGLPNDRFFAVRPEGSVSTLKIQRTERGDSAVYLCASSLGGNTDTQYFGPGTRLTVL.

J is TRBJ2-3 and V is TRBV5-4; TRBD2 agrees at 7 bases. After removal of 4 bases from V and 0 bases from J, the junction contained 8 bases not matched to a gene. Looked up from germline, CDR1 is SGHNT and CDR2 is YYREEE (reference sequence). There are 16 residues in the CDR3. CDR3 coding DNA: TGTGCCAGCAGCCTGGGACTACCGACTAGCACAGATACGCAGTATTTT. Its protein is CASSLGLPTSTDTQYF.

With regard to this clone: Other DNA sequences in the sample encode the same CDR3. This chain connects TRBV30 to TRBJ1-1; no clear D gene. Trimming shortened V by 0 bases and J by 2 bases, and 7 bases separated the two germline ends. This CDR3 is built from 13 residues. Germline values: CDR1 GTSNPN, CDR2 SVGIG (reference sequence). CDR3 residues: CAWSVTVNTEAFF. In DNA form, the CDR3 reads TGTGCCTGGAGTGTTACAGTAAACACTGAAGCTTTCTTT.

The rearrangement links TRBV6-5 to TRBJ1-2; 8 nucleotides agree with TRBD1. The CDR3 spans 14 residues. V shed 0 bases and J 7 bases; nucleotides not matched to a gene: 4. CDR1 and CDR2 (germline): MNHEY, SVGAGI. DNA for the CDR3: TGTGCCAGCAGTTACTCAAGGACAGGGAGTGGCTACACCTTC. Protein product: CASSYSRTGSGYTF.

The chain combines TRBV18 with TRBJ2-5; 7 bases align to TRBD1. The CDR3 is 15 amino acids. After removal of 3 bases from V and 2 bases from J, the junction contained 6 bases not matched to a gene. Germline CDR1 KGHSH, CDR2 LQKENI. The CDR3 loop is CASSPVATGQETQYF. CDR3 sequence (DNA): TGTGCCAGCTCACCGGTCGCGACAGGGCAAGAGACCCAGTACTTC.

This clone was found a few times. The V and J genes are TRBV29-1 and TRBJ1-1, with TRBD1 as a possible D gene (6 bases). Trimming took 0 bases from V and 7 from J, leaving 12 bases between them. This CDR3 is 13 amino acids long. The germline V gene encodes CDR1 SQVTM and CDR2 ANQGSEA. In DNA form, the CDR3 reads TGCAGCGTTGAAGATTGGGGGGCAAGTGAAGCTTTCTTT. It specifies CSVEDWGASEAFF.

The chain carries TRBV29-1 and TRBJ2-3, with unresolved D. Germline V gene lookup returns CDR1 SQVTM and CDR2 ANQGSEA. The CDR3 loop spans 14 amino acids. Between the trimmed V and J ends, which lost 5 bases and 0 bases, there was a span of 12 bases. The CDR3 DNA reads TGCAGCGTTTCTCTTAGGAGTAGCACAGATACGCAGTATTTT. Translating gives CSVSLRSSTDTQYF.